The clone carrying this TCR beta chain occurred a few times. Antigen: not known. The sample comes from a study of blood T cells in healthy people across ages. Study outcomes and limitations: The diversity estimates, figures obtained from one million T cells, were considered underestimates. Correlation between TCR beta diversity and naive T cell percentage was strong.

Donors were healthy Caucasian individuals from Russia aged about 6 to 90. Sample-barcoded 5' priming and a J-beta primer mix drove a second PCR of about 6 to 12 cycles. Template switching added a 12-random-nucleotide identifier to every cDNA molecule. Using its own MiXCR run on the 5' RACE reads, TCRdb lists one record per CDR3 protein. The repertoire holds 1,100,000 or so distinct CDR3 sequences, with around 45% as singletons. CDR3 length: 13 residues. V lost 1 base and J lost 4, with 7 bases in between. The germline V gene encodes CDR1 MNHNS and CDR2 SASEGT. The J gene is TRBJ1-2, the V gene TRBV6-1; D gene ambiguous. The source of this sequence is a woman aged 55-75 years in good health. The sequenced sample was blood. CDR3 nucleotide sequence: TGTGCCAGCAGTGAAGACCTACCCTATGGCTACACCTTC. Translating it yields CASSEDLPYGYTF.